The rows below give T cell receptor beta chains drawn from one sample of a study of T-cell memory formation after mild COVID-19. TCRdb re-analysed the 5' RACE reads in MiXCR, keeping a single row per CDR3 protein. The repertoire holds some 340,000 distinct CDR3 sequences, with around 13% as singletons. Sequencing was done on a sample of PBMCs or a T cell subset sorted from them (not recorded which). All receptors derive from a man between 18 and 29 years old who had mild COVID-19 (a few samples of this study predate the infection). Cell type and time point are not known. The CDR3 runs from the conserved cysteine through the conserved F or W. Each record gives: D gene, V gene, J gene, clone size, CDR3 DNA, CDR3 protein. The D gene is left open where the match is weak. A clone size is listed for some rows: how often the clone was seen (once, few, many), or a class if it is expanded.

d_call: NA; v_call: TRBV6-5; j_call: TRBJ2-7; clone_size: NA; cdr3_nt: TGTGCCAGCAGTTACTCGATGGGCCTGTCCTACGAGCAGTACTTC; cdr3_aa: CASSYSMGLSYEQYF
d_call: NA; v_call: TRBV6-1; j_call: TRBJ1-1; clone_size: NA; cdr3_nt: TGTGCCAGCAGTGAAGTGATGTTGGTACAGCCGGATACTGAAGCTTTCTTT; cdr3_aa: CASSEVMLVQPDTEAFF
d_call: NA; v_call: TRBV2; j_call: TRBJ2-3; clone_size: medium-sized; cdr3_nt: TGTGCCAGCAGTGAAGTGCCAGGATGGGATACGCAGTATTTT; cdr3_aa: CASSEVPGWDTQYF
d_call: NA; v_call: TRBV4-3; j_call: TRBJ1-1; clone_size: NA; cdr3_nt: TGCGCCAGCAGCCCTCAGGGTCATGGGACTGAAGCTTTCTTT; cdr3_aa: CASSPQGHGTEAFF
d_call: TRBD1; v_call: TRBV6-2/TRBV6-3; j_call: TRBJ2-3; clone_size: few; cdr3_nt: TGTGCCAGCAGAGACGACAGGGACAATTACCCCACAGATACGCAGTATTTT; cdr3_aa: CASRDDRDNYPTDTQYF
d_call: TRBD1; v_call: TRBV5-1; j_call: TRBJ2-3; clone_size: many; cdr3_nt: TGCGCCAGCAGCCGGACAGGGATCGGCTCAGATACGCAGTATTTT; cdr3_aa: CASSRTGIGSDTQYF
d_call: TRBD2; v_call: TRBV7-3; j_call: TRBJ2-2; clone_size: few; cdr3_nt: TGTGCCAGCAGGAGGCGCGGGGGGGCCGACGGGGAGCTGTTTTTT; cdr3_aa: CASRRRGGADGELFF
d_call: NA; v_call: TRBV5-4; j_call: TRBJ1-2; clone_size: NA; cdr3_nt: TGTGCCAGCACGGGAGCCTCGACTAACTATGGCTACACCTTC; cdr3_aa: CASTGASTNYGYTF
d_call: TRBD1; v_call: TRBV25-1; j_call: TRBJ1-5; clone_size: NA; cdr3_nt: TGTGCCAGCAGCGGGACAGGGGGCCATCAGCCCCAGCATTTT; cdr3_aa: CASSGTGGHQPQHF
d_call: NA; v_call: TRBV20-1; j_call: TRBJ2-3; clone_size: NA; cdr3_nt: TGCAGTGCTAGAGATCCAGTTGGCACAGATACGCAGTATTTT; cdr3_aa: CSARDPVGTDTQYF
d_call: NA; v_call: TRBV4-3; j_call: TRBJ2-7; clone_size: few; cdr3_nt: TGCGCCAGCAGCCAAGGGCCCTTGACCTACGAGCAGTACTTC; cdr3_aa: CASSQGPLTYEQYF
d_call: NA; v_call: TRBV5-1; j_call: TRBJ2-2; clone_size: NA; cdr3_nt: TGCGCCAGCACCGATATACACACAGGTTACACCGGGGAGCTGTTTTTT; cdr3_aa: CASTDIHTGYTGELFF
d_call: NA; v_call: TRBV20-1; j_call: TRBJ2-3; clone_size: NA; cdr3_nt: TGCAGTGTCTTCGCTGGTCCAACGAACACAGATACGCAGTATTTT; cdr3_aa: CSVFAGPTNTDTQYF
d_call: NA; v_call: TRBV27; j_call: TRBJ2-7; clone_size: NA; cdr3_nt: TGTGCCAGCAGTCCCCGTCTGGCCATGAGCTCCTACGAGCAGTACTTC; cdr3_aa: CASSPRLAMSSYEQYF
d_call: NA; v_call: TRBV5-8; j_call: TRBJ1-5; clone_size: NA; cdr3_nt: TGTGCCAGCAGCTTGTTCCGAGGGCTGGGAGGGCAGCCCCAGCATTTT; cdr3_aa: CASSLFRGLGGQPQHF
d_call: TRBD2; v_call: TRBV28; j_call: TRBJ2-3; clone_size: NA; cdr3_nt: TGTGCCAGCAGTTTATCCGGGGGGGCGGCAAACCTGAGGGTGGATACGCAGTATTTT; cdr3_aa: CASSLSGGAANLRVDTQYF
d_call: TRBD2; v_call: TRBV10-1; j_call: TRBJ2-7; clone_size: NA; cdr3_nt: TGCGCCAGAATCAGCGGGGGTAGCTCCTACGAGCAGTACTTC; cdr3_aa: CARISGGSSYEQYF